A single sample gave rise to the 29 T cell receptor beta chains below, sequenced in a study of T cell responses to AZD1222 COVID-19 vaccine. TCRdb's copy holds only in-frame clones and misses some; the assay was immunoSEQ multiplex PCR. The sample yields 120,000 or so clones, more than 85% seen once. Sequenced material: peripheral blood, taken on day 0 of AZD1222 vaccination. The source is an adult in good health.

The CDR3: CASSQRTGGATGELFF. CDR3 in DNA: TGTGCCAGCAGCCAACGGACAGGGGGCGCCACCGGGGAGCTGTTTTTT. The rearrangement links TRBV7-2 to TRBJ2-2; TRBD1 agrees at 11 bases. Germline V gene sequence: CDR1 SGHTA, CDR2 FQGNSA. J gave up 4 bases and V 5 bases, and 6 bases lay outside the gene matches. CDR3 size: 16 residues.

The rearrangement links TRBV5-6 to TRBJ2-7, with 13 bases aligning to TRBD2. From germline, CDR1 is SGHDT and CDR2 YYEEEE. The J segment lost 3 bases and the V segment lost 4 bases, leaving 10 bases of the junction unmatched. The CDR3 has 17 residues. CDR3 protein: CASSLRTSGSWDYEQYF. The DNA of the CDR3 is TGTGCCAGCAGCCTCCGGACTAGCGGGAGCTGGGACTACGAGCAGTACTTC.

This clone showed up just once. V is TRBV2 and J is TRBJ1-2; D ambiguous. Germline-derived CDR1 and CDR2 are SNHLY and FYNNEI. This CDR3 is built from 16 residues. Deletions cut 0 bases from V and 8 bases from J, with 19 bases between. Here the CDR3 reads CASSEAVTVAVYGYTF. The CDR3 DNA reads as TGTGCCAGCAGTGAAGCCGTGACCGTTGCTGTTTACGGCTACACCTTC.

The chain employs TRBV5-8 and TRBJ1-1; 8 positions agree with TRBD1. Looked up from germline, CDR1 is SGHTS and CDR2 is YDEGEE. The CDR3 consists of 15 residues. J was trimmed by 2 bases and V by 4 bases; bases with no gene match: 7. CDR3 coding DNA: TGTGCCAGCAGCATAGGACAGGGCCACAACACTGAAGCTTTCTTT. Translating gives CASSIGQGHNTEAFF.

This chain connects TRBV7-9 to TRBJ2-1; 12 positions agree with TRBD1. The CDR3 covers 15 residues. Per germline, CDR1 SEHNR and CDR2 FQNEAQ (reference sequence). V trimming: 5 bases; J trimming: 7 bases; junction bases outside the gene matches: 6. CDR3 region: CASSPGQGARNEQFF. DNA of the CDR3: TGTGCCAGCAGCCCGGGACAGGGGGCGCGGAATGAGCAGTTCTTC.

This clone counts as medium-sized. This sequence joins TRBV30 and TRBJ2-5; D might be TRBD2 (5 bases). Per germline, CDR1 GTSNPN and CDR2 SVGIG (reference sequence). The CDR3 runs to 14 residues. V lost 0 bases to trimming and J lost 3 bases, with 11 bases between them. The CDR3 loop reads CAWSVWSGEETQYF. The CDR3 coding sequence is TGTGCCTGGAGTGTATGGAGCGGCGAAGAGACCCAGTACTTC.

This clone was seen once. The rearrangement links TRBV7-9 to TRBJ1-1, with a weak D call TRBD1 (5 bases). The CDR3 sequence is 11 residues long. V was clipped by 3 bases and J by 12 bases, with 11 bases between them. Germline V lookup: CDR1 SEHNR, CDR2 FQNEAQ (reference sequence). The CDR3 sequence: CASSFDSVTFF. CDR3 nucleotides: TGTGCCAGCAGCTTCGACAGTGTCACTTTCTTT.

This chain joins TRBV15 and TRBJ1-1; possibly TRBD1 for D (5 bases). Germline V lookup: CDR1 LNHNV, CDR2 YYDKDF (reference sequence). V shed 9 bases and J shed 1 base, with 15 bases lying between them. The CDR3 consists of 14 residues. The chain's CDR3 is CATSVGGENTEAFF. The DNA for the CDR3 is TGTGCCACTTCGGTTGGGGGGGAGAACACTGAAGCTTTCTTT.

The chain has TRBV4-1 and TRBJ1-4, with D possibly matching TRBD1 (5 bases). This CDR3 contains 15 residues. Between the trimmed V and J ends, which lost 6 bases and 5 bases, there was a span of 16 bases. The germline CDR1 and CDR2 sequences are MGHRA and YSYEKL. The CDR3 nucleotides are TGCGCCAGCAGTCAGTCGGGACTGCCCAATGAAAAACTGTTTTTT. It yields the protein CASSQSGLPNEKLFF.

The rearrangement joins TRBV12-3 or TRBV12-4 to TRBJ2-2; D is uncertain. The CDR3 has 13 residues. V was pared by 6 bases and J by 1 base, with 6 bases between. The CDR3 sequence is CASRLQNTGELFF. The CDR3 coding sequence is TGTGCCAGCAGACTCCAGAACACCGGGGAGCTGTTTTTT.

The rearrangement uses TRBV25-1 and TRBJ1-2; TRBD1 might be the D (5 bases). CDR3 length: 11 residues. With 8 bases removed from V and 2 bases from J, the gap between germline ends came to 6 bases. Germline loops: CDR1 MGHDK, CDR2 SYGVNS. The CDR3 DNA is TGTGCCAGCGGGGCGAACTATGGCTACACCTTC. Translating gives CASGANYGYTF.

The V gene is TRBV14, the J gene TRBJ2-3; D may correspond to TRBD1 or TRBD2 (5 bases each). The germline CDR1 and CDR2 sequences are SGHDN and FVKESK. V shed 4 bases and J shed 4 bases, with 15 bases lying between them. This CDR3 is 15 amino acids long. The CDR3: CASSLPGGGADTQYF. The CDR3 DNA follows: TGTGCCAGCAGCCTACCGGGTGGGGGAGCAGATACGCAGTATTTT.

CDR3: CASLLAGADTQYF. The DNA of the CDR3 is TGTGCTAGTCTACTAGCGGGAGCAGATACGCAGTATTTT. The chain uses TRBV12-5 and TRBJ2-3; 11 bases are shared with TRBD2. This CDR3 contains 13 residues. Germline V CDR1 and CDR2: LGHNT, FRNRAP. After removal of 8 bases from V and 4 bases from J, the junction contained 2 bases not matched to a gene.

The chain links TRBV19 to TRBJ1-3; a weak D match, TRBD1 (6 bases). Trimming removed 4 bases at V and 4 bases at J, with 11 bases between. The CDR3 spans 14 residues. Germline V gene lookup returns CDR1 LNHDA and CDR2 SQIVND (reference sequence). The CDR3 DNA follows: TGTGCCAGTAGTAACAGGGCGCGAGGAAACACCATATATTTT. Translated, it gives CASSNRARGNTIYF.

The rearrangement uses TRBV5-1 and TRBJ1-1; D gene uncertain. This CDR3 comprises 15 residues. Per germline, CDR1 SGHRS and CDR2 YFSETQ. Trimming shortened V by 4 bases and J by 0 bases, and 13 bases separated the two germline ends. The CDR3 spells CASSLSSQLNTEAFF. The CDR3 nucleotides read TGCGCCAGCAGCCTATCGTCCCAGTTGAACACTGAAGCTTTCTTT. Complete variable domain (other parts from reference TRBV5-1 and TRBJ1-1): KAGVTQTPRYLIKTRGQQVTLSCSPISGHRSVSWYQQTPGQGLQFLFEYFSETQRNKGNFPGRFSGRQFSNSRSEMNVSTLELGDSALYLCASSLSSQLNTEAFFGQGTRLTVV.

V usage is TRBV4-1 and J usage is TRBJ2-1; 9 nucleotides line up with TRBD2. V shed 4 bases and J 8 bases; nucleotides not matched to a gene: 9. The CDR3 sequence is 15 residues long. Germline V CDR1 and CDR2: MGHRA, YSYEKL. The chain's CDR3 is CASSRSASGKDEQFF. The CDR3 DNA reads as TGCGCCAGCAGCCGCTCGGCTAGCGGGAAGGATGAGCAGTTCTTC.

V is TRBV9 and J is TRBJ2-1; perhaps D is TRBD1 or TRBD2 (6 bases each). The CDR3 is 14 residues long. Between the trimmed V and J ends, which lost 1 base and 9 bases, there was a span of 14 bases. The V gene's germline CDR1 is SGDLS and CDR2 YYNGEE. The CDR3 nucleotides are TGTGCCAGCAGCGTATGGTCCGGGGGCGGTGAGCAGTTCTTC. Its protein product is CASSVWSGGGEQFF.

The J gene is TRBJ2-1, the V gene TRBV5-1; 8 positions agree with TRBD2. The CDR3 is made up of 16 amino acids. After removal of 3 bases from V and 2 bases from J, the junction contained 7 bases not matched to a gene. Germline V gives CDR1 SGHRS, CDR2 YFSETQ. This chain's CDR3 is CASSWGAGGTYNEQFF. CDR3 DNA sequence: TGCGCCAGCAGCTGGGGGGCGGGAGGTACCTACAATGAGCAGTTCTTC.

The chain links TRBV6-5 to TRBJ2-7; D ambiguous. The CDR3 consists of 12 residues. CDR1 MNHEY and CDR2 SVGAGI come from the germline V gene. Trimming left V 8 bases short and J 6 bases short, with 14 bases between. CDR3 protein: CASVFGVREQYF. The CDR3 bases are TGTGCCAGCGTTTTTGGGGTACGCGAGCAGTACTTC.

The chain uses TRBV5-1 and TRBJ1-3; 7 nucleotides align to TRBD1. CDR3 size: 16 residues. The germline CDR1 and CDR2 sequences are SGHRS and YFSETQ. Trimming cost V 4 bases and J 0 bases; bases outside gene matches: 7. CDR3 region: CASSQTGPSSGNTIYF. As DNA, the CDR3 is TGCGCCAGCAGCCAGACAGGGCCCTCCTCTGGAAACACCATATATTTT.

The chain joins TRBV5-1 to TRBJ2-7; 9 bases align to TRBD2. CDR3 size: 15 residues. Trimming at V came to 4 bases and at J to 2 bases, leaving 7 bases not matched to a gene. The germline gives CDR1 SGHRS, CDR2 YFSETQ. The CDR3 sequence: CASSPGLATTYEQYF. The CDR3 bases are TGCGCCAGCAGCCCTGGACTAGCGACCACCTACGAGCAGTACTTC.

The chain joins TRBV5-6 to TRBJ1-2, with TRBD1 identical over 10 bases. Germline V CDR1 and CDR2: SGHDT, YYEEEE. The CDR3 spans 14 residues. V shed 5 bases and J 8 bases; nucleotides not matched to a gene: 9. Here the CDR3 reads CASSPGQGYGGYTF. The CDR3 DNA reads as TGTGCCAGCAGTCCGGGACAGGGGTATGGCGGCTACACCTTC.

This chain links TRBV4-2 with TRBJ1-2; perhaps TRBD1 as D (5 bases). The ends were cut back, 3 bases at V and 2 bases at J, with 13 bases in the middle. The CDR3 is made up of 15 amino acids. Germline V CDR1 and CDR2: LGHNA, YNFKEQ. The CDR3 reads CASSQPGLQNYGYTF. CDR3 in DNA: TGTGCCAGCAGCCAGCCGGGACTCCAAAACTATGGCTACACCTTC.

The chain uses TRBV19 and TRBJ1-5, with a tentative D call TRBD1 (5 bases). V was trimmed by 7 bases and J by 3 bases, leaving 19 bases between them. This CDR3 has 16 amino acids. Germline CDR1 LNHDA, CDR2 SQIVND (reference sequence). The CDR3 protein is CASTGTETSNNQPQHF. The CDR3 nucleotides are TGTGCCAGTACCGGGACTGAGACTTCCAACAATCAGCCCCAGCATTTT. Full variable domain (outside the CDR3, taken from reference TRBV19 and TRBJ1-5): DGGITQSPKYLFRKEGQNVTLSCEQNLNHDAMYWYRQDPGQGLRLIYYSQIVNDFQKGDIAEGYSVSREKKESFPLTVTSAQKNPTAFYLCASTGTETSNNQPQHFGDGTRLSIL.

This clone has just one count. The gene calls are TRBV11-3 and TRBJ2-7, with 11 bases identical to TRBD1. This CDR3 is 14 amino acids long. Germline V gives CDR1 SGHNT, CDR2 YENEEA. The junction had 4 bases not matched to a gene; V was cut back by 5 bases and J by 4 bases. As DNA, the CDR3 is TGTGCCAGCAGCCCCAGGGACAGGGGGTACGAGCAGTACTTC. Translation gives CASSPRDRGYEQYF.

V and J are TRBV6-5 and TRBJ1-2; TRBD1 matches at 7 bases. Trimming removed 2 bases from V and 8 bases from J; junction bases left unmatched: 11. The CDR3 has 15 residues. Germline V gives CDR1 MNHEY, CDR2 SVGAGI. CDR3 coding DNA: TGTGCCAGCAGTTACGAAGGGACAGCCCAAGGGGGCTACACCTTC. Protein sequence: CASSYEGTAQGGYTF.

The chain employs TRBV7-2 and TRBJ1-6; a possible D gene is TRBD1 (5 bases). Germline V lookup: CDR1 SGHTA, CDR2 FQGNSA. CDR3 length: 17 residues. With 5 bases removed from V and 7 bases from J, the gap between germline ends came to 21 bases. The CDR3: CASSLRAGPRENSPLHF. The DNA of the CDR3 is TGTGCCAGCAGCCTAAGAGCCGGGCCCAGGGAAAATTCACCCCTCCACTTT.

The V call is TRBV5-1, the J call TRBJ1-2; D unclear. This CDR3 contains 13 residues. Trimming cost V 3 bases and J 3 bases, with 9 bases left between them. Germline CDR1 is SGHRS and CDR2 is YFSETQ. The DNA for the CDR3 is TGCGCCAGCAGCTCCGACCGGTACTATGGCTACACCTTC. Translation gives CASSSDRYYGYTF.

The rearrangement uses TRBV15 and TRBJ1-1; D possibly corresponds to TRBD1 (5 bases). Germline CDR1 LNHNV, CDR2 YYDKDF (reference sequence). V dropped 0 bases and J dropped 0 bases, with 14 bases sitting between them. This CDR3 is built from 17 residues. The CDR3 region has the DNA TGTGCCACCAGCAGAGATGGAATACGGGGGATGAACACTGAAGCTTTCTTT. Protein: CATSRDGIRGMNTEAFF.